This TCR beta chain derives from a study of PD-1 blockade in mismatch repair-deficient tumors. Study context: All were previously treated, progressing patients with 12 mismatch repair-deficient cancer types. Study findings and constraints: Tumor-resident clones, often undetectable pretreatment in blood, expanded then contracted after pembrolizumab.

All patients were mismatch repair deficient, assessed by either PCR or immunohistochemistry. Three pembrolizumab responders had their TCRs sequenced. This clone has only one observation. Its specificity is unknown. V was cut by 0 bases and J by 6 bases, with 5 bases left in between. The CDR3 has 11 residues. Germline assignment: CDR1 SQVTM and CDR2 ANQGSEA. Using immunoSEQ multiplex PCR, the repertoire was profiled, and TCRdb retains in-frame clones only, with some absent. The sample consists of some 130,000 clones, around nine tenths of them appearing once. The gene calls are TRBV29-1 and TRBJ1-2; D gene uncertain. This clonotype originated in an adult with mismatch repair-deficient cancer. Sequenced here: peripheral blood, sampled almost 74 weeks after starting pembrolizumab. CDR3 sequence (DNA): TGCAGCGTTGAAGAAGTAGATGGCTACACCTTC. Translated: CSVEEVDGYTF.